A single sample gave rise to the 5 T cell receptor beta chains below, sequenced in a study of siplizumab effects on memory and regulatory T cells. Method: immunoSEQ multiplex PCR; TCRdb's copy keeps in-frame clones and lacks some. The sample carries roughly 120,000 clones, roughly 94% recorded once. The specimen was non-Treg CD4+ T cells sorted from blood. The origin of the receptors is a human donor in good health.

The chain joins TRBV27 to TRBJ2-3, with 10 positions matching TRBD2. This CDR3 contains 16 residues. Trimming cost V 7 bases and J 7 bases; bases outside gene matches: 14. Germline V CDR1 and CDR2: MNHEY, SMNVEV (reference sequence). Here the CDR3 reads CASNRSGGNVRYTQYF. The DNA of the CDR3 is TGTGCCAGCAATCGTAGCGGGGGGAACGTTCGTTATACGCAGTATTTT.

The chain joins TRBV11-3 to TRBJ1-1; unclear D gene. V was shortened by 0 bases and J by 7 bases, with 9 bases between the two germline ends. The CDR3 sequence is 13 residues long. CDR1 is SGHNT, CDR2 YENEEA, per germline. CDR3 sequence (DNA): TGTGCCAGCAGCTTAGAGAGCAGGCATGAAGCTTTCTTT. It yields the protein CASSLESRHEAFF.

This chain joins TRBV12-5 and TRBJ2-7; D remains ambiguous. V shed 3 bases and J shed 0 bases, with 6 bases lying between them. The CDR3 has 13 amino acids. Germline-derived CDR1 and CDR2 are LGHNT and FRNRAP. CDR3 bases: TGTGCTAGTGGTTTAGGCGGCTCCTACGAGCAGTACTTC. The encoded protein is CASGLGGSYEQYF.

The chain links TRBV2 to TRBJ2-1; 8 nucleotides match TRBD1. The trim removed 8 bases at V and 4 bases at J, leaving 7 bases unmatched. The V gene's germline CDR1 is SNHLY and CDR2 FYNNEI. The CDR3 has 14 amino acids. CDR3 sequence reads: CASHTGQAYNEQFF. The DNA for the CDR3 is TGTGCCAGCCACACGGGACAGGCGTACAATGAGCAGTTCTTC.

The chain is built from TRBV4-2 and TRBJ1-2; D not resolved. The CDR3 is made up of 14 amino acids. Looked up from germline, CDR1 is LGHNA and CDR2 is YNFKEQ. Trimming cost V 5 bases and J 2 bases, with 12 bases left between them. The CDR3 DNA reads as TGTGCCAGCAGCTTGATCCCCGCGAACTATGGCTACACCTTC. Amino acid sequence: CASSLIPANYGYTF.